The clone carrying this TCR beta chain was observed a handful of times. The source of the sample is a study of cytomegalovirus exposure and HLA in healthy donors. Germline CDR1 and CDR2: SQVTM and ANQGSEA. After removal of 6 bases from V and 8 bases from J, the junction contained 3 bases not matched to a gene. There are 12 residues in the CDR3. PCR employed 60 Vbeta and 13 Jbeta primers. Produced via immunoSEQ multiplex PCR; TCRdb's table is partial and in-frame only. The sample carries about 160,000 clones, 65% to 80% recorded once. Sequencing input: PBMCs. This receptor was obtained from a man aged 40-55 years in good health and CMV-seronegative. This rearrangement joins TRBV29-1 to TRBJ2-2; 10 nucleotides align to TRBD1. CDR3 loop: CSVGTGEGELFF. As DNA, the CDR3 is TGCAGCGTCGGGACAGGGGAAGGGGAGCTGTTTTTT.